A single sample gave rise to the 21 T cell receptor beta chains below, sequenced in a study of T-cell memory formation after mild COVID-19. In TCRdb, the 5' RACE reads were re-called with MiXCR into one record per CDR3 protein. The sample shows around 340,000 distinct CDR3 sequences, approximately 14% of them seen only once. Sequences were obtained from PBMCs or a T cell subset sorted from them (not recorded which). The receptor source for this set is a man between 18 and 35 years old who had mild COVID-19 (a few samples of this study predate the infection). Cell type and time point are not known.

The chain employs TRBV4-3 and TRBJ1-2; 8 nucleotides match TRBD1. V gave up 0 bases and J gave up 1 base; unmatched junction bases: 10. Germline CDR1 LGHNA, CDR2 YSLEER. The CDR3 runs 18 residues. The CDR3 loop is CASSQDVQGQDLNYGYTF. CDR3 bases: TGCGCCAGCAGCCAAGATGTTCAGGGACAGGATCTTAACTATGGCTACACCTTC.

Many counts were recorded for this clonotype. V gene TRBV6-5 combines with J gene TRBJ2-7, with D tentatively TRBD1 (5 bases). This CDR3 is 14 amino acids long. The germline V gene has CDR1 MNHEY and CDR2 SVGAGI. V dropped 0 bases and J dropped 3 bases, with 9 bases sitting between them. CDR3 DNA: TGTGCCAGCAGTTACTCCGCAGGGAACTACGAGCAGTACTTC. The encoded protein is CASSYSAGNYEQYF.

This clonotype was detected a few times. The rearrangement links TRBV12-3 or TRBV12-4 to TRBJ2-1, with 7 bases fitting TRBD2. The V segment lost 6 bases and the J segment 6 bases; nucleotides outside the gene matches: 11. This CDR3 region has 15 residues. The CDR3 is CASRLGVAGRNEQFF. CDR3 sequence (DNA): TGTGCCAGCAGGTTGGGGGTAGCGGGCCGCAATGAGCAGTTCTTC.

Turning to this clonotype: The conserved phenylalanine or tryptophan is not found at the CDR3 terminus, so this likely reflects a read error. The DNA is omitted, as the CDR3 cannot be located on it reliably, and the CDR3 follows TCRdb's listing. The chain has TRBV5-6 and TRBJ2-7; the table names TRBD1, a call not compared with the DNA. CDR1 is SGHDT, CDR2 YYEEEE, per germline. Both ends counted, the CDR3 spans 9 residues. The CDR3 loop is CASSFCIPL.

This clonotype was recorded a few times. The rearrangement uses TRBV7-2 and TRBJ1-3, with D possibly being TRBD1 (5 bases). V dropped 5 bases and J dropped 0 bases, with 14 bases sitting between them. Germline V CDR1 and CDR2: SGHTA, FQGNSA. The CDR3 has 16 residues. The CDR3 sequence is CASSPITGSSGNTIYF. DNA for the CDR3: TGTGCCAGCAGCCCCATTACAGGATCCTCTGGAAACACCATATATTTT.

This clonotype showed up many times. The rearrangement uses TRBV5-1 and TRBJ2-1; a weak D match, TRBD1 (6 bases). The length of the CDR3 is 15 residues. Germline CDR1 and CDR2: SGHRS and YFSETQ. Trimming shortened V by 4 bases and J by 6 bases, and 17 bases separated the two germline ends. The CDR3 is CASSPPEGVINEQFF. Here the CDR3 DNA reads TGCGCCAGCAGCCCCCCTGAGGGGGTTATCAATGAGCAGTTCTTC.

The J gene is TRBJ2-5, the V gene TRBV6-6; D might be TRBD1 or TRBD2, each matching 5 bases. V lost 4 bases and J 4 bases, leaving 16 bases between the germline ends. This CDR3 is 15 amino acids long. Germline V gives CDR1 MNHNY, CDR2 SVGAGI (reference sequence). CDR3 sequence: CASSSREFGLETQYF. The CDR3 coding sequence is TGTGCCAGCAGTTCCAGGGAGTTCGGATTAGAGACCCAGTACTTC.

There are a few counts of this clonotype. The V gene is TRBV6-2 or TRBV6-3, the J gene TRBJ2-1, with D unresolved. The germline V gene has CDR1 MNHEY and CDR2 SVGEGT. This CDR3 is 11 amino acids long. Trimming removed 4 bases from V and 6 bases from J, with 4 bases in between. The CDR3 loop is CASSWRNEQFF. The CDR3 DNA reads TGTGCCAGCAGTTGGCGCAATGAGCAGTTCTTC.

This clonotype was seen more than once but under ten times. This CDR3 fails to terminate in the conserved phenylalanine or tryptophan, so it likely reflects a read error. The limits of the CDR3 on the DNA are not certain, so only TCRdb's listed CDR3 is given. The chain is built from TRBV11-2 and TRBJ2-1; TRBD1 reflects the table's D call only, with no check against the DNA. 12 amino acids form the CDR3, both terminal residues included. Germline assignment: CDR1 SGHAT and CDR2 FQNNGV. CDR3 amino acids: CASSLGSGQPGV.

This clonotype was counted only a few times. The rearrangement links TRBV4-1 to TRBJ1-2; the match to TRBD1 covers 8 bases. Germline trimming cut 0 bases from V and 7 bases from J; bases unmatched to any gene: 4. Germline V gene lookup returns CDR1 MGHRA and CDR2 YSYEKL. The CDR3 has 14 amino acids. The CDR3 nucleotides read TGCGCCAGCAGCCAAGATCAGGGGGCGAGTGGCTACACCTTC. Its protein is CASSQDQGASGYTF.

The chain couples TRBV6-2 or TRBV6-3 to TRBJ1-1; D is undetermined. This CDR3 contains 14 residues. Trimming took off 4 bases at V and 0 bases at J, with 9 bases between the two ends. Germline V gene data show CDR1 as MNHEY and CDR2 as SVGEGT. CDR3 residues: CASSSTSLNTEAFF. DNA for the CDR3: TGTGCCAGCAGTTCGACAAGTTTGAACACTGAAGCTTTCTTT.

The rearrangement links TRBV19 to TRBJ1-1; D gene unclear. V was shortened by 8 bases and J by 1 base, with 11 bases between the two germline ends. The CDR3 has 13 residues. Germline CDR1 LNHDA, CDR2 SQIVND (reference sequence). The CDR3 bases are TGTGCCAGTCTGAAGGAACAGAACACTGAAGCTTTCTTT. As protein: CASLKEQNTEAFF.

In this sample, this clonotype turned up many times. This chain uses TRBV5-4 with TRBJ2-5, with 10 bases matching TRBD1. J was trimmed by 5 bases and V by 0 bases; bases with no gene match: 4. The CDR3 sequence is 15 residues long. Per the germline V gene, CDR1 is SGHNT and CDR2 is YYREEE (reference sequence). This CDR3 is CASSLATGGQETQYF. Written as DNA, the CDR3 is TGTGCCAGCAGCTTGGCGACAGGGGGCCAGGAGACCCAGTACTTC.

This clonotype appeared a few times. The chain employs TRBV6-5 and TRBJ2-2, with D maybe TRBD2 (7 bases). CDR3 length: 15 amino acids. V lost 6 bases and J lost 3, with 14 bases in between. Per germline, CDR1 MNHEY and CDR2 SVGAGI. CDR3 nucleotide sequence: TGTGCCAGCAGACAGGGAGGGGGATACACCGGGGAGCTGTTTTTT. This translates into CASRQGGGYTGELFF.

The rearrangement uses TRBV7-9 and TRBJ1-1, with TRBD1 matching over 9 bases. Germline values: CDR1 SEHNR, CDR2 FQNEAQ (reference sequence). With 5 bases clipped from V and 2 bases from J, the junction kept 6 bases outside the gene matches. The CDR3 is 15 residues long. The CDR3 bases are TGTGCCAGCAGCCCCCACAGGGGGCCCAACACTGAAGCTTTCTTT. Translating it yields CASSPHRGPNTEAFF.

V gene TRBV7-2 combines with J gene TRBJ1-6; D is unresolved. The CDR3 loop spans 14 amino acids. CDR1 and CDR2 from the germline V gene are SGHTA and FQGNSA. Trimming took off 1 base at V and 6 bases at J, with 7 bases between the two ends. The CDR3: CASSLEGSNSPLHF. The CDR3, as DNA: TGTGCCAGCAGCTTAGAGGGCAGTAATTCACCCCTCCACTTT.

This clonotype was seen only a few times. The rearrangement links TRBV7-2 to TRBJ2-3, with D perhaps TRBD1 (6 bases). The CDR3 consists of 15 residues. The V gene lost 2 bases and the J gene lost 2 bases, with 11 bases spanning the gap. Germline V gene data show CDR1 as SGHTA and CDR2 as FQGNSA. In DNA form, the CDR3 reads TGTGCCAGCAGCTTAAACGGACAGCTCACAGATACGCAGTATTTT. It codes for CASSLNGQLTDTQYF.

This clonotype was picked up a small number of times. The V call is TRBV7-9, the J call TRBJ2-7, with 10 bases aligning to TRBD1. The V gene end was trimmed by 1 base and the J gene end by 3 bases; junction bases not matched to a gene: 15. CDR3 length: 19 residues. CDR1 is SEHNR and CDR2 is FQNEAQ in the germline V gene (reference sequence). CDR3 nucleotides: TGTGCCAGCAGCTTAGTCGGGACAGGGGCAGGGTATTCCAACTACGAGCAGTACTTC. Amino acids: CASSLVGTGAGYSNYEQYF.

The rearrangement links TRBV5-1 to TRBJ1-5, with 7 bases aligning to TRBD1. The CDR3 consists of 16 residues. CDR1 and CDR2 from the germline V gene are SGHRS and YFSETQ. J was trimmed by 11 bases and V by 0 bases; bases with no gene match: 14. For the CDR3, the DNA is TGCGCCAGCAGCTTGGGGACCGGACAGGTTGGTTCGGCCCAGCATTTT. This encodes CASSLGTGQVGSAQHF.

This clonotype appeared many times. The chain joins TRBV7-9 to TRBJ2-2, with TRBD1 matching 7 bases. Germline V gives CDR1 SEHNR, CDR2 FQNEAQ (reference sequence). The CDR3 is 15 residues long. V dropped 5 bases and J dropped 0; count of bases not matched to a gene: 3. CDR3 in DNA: TGTGCCAGCAGCGCAGACAGGGCGAACACCGGGGAGCTGTTTTTT. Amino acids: CASSADRANTGELFF.

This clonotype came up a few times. The CDR3, as DNA: TGTGCCAGCAGCCAAGTGATAGACGGGACCCAGTACTTC. Protein product: CASSQVIDGTQYF. The chain uses TRBV3-1 and TRBJ2-5; D remains ambiguous. The CDR3 is made up of 13 amino acids. Looked up from germline, CDR1 is LGHDT and CDR2 is YNNKEL (reference sequence). Trimming shortened V by 1 base and J by 7 bases, and 10 bases separated the two germline ends.